This TCR beta chain came from a study of human T cells and chemical hapten exposure. Each CDR3 protein is one row after TCRdb ran MiXCR on the RACE reads. The table has 330,000 or so distinct CDR3 sequences, about 6.3% seen once; the top ten hold around 6.1%. The time point was: patch test 2, 6 weeks after DPC sensitization. Treatment given: therapeutic diphenylcyclopropenone sensitization with weekly scalp DPC. Germline V gene lookup returns CDR1 SQVTM and CDR2 ANQGSEA. CDR3 size: 14 residues. V lost 6 bases to trimming and J lost 1 base, with 10 bases between them. The clonotype originates from a woman aged 18-29 years with alopecia areata. Some clones in this sample may be carry-over from other donors' samples. This chain links TRBV29-1 with TRBJ2-6; TRBD1 might be the D (6 bases). The sample in question was whole blood, obtained in connection with sensitization to the hapten diphenylcyclopropenone (DPC). In nucleotides, the CDR3 is TGCAGCGTAGGAACAGGGTCTGGGGCCAACGTCCTGACTTTC. Its protein product is CSVGTGSGANVLTF.